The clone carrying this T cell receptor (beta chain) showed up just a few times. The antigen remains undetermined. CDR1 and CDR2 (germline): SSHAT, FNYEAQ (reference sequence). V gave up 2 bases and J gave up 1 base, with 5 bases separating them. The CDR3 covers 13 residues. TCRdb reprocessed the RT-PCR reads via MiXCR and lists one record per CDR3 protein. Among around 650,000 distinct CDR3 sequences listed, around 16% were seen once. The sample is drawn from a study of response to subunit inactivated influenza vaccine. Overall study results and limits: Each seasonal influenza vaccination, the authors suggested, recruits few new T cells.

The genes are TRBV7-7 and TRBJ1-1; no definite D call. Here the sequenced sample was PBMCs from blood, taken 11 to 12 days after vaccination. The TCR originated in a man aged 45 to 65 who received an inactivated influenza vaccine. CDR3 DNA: TGTGCCAGCAGCTTACCTAGGAACACTGAAGCTTTCTTT. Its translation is CASSLPRNTEAFF. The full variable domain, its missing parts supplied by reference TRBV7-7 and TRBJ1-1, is GAGVSQSPRYKVTKRGQDVTLRCDPISSHATLYWYQQALGQGPEFLTYFNYEAQPDKSGLPSDRFSAERPEGSISTLTIQRTEQRDSAMYRCASSLPRNTEAFFGQGTRLTVV.